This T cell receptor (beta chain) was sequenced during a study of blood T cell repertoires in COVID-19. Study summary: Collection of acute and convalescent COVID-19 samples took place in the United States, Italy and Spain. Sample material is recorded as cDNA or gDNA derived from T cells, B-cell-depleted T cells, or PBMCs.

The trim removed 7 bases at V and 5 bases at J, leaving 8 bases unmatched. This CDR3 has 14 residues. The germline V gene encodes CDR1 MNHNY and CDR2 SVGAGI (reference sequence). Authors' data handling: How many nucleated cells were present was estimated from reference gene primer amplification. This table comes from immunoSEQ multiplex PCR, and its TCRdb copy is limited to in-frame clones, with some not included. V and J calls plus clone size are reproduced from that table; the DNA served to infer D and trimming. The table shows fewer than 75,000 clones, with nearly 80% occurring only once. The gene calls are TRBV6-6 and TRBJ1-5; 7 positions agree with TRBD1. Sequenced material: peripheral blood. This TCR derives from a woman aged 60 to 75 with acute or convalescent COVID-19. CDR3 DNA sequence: TGTGCCAGCACTCGGGACAGCCTCTATCAGCCCCAGCATTTT. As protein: CASTRDSLYQPQHF.